This T cell receptor beta chain was recovered during a study of blood T cells in healthy people across ages. Overall study: Template switching caught about one barcoded beta molecule for each two T cells. Notes on the study in general: Strong correlation linked observed beta diversity and percent naive T cells.

PCR was performed a second time for roughly 7 to 11 cycles using a sample-barcoded 5' primer and a J-beta primer mix. TCRdb recomputed calls from the 5' RACE reads with MiXCR, one row per CDR3 protein. The sample records 1.5 million to 2 million distinct CDR3 sequences, roughly 50% being singletons. Extraction yielded at least 6 micrograms of total RNA per sample. The V gene's germline CDR1 is LGHDT and CDR2 YNNKEL (reference sequence). This CDR3 is built from 16 residues. V shed 3 bases and J shed 0 bases, with 12 bases lying between them. On this clonotype: Antigen: not known.

The TCR comes from a woman aged 40 to 49 in good health. The chain carries TRBV3-1 and TRBJ1-3, with D uncertain. The sample consisted of blood. The CDR3 protein is CASSQAVPLSGNTIYF. The CDR3, as DNA: TGTGCCAGCAGCCAGGCCGTACCTCTCTCTGGAAACACCATATATTTT.